This T cell receptor (beta chain) stems from a study of blood T cells in healthy people across ages. For the second PCR, which ran for about 6 to 11 cycles, a sample-barcoded 5' primer and a J-beta primer mix were used. The authors tagged each cDNA molecule using a template-switch adaptor with 12 random nucleotides. TCRdb processed the 5' RACE reads anew with MiXCR; each CDR3 protein has one entry. Of around 1,500,000 distinct CDR3 sequences listed, approximately 30% were seen once; the top ten hold roughly 8%. Study conclusions and caveats: Age showed a roughly linear inverse relationship with TCR beta diversity per million T cells. A strong correlation was seen between TCR beta diversity and naive T cell percentage.

This clonotype was seen a few times. Its cognate antigen is unknown. The sequence came from a young woman in good health. The material sequenced was blood.

In DNA, the CDR3 is TGTGCCAGCAGCGTATCACTAGCGAACAGTGAGCAGTTCTTC. It translates to CASSVSLANSEQFF. This chain uses TRBV4-2 with TRBJ2-1; 7 bases agree with TRBD2. The junction had 10 bases not matched to a gene; V was cut back by 5 bases and J by 9 bases. In germline, CDR1 is LGHNA, CDR2 YNFKEQ. This CDR3 region has 14 residues.